These 12 T cell receptor beta chains originate from one sample sequenced in a study of PD-1 blockade in classical Hodgkin lymphoma. Here immunoSEQ multiplex PCR was the method, and the copy in TCRdb shows in-frame clones only, minus some. The sample includes roughly 11,000 clones, 60% to 80% seen only once; the top ten take more than 9%. Each patient relapsed following autologous stem cell transplantation, and prior brentuximab vedotin exposure differed. This specimen consisted of peripheral blood mononuclear cells (PBMCs), obtained at baseline. These receptors were obtained from a human donor with classical Hodgkin lymphoma.

The chain combines TRBV18 with TRBJ2-7; D gene ambiguous. V lost 1 base and J lost 2, with 9 bases in between. Germline V gene lookup returns CDR1 KGHSH and CDR2 LQKENI. The CDR3 spans 14 residues. The DNA for the CDR3 is TGTGCCAGCTCACCACGGGTAGAAGCCTACGAGCAGTACTTC. Translation: CASSPRVEAYEQYF.

The rearrangement joins TRBV9 to TRBJ2-5; D possibly matches TRBD1 or TRBD2 (6 bases each). The CDR3 is 13 residues long. V dropped 4 bases and J dropped 5 bases, with 12 bases sitting between them. Germline CDR1 SGDLS, CDR2 YYNGEE. DNA of the CDR3: TGTGCCAGCAGCAGCACAGGGAGGGAGACCCAGTACTTC. It translates to CASSSTGRETQYF.

J is TRBJ2-7 and V is TRBV18; 13 bases map to TRBD2. The CDR3 runs to 17 residues. V was clipped by 6 bases and J by 7 bases; unmatched bases: 15. From germline, CDR1 is KGHSH and CDR2 LQKENI. This CDR3 is CASSLGTSGMRRREQYF. The CDR3 DNA reads TGTGCCAGCTCCCTCGGGACTAGCGGGATGCGGAGGCGGGAGCAGTACTTC.

The chain uses TRBV2 and TRBJ2-7; 12 bases fit TRBD2. The ends lost 1 base at V and 2 bases at J; junction bases unmatched: 0. This CDR3 comprises 15 residues. The germline V gene encodes CDR1 SNHLY and CDR2 FYNNEI. The CDR3 loop reads CASSEGTSGTYEQYF. CDR3 nucleotides: TGTGCCAGCAGTGAAGGGACTAGCGGGACCTACGAGCAGTACTTC.

The gene calls are TRBV19 and TRBJ1-2; D is ambiguous. CDR1 is LNHDA, CDR2 SQIVND, per germline (reference sequence). This CDR3 contains 13 residues. Between the trimmed V and J ends, which lost 3 bases and 2 bases, there was a span of 7 bases. The CDR3 nucleotides read TGTGCCAGTAGTATCGCCAGGAACTATGGCTACACCTTC. Translation gives CASSIARNYGYTF.

The chain has TRBV2 and TRBJ2-2; 8 nucleotides agree with TRBD1. There are 16 residues in the CDR3. Germline loops: CDR1 SNHLY, CDR2 FYNNEI. V lost 3 bases to trimming and J lost 4 bases; unmatched junction nucleotides: 7. CDR3 in amino acids: CASSEQGALGTGELFF. DNA for the CDR3: TGTGCCAGCAGTGAGCAGGGGGCTTTAGGCACCGGGGAGCTGTTTTTT.

The chain links TRBV5-4 to TRBJ1-4; 9 bases are a match to TRBD1. CDR3 length: 15 amino acids. Per germline, CDR1 SGHNT and CDR2 YYREEE (reference sequence). V was clipped by 4 bases and J by 4 bases; unmatched bases: 5. The CDR3 DNA reads TGTGCCAGCAGCCTACCGACAGGGGGTAATGAAAAACTGTTTTTT. Translation: CASSLPTGGNEKLFF.

The chain uses TRBV28 and TRBJ2-5; 9 bases line up with TRBD2. J was trimmed by 1 base and V by 6 bases; bases with no gene match: 18. CDR1 is MDHEN and CDR2 is SYDVKM in the germline V gene. This CDR3 has 19 amino acids. The CDR3 region is CASSSPRISGRLLQETQYF. CDR3 bases: TGTGCCAGCAGCTCCCCACGGATCAGCGGGAGGCTCCTCCAAGAGACCCAGTACTTC.

The genes are TRBV5-1 and TRBJ2-6; D ambiguous. This CDR3 region has 16 residues. Per germline, CDR1 SGHRS and CDR2 YFSETQ. Trimming took off 0 bases at V and 4 bases at J, with 11 bases between the two ends. The CDR3 loop reads CASSLDRFSGANVLTF. The CDR3 DNA reads as TGCGCCAGCAGCTTGGATCGGTTTTCGGGGGCCAACGTCCTGACTTTC.

V usage is TRBV5-1 and J usage is TRBJ2-3; 7 bases align to TRBD2. The germline V gene has CDR1 SGHRS and CDR2 YFSETQ. There are 15 residues in the CDR3. With 1 base clipped from V and 5 bases from J, the junction kept 7 bases outside the gene matches. CDR3 sequence reads: CASSLSSSGRDTQYF. DNA for the CDR3: TGCGCCAGCAGCTTGTCGTCTAGCGGTAGAGATACGCAGTATTTT.

This rearrangement joins TRBV5-4 to TRBJ2-2; 7 bases agree with TRBD1. The CDR3 loop spans 15 amino acids. V was clipped by 4 bases and J by 2 bases; unmatched bases: 5. CDR1 is SGHNT, CDR2 YYREEE, per germline (reference sequence). CDR3 sequence reads: CASSPGTANTGELFF. CDR3 DNA: TGTGCCAGCAGCCCGGGGACAGCCAACACCGGGGAGCTGTTTTTT.

The sample holds one count of this clone. CDR3 nucleotides: TGCGCCAGCAGCCGGACGGCTAACTATGGCTACACCTTC. Its protein product is CASSRTANYGYTF. This rearrangement joins TRBV5-1 to TRBJ1-2; D gene unclear. Germline V gene lookup returns CDR1 SGHRS and CDR2 YFSETQ. The CDR3 length is 13 residues. V was trimmed by 4 bases and J by 0 bases, leaving 7 bases between them.